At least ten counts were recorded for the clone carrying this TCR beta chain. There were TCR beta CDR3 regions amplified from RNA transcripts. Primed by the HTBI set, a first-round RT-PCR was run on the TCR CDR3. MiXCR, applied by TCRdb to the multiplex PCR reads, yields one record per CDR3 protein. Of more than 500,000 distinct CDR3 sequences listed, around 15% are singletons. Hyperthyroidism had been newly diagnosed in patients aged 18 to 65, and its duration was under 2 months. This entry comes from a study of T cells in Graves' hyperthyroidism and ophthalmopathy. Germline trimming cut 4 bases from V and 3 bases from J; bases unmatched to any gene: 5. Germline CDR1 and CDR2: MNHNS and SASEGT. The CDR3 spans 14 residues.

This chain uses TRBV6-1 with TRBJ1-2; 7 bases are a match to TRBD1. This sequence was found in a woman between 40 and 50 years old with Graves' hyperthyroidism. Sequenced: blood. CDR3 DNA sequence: TGTGCCAGCAGTGGGGACAGCATCTACTATGGCTACACCTTC. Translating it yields CASSGDSIYYGYTF.